This note documents a single T cell receptor (beta chain) sequence. The target antigen is unknown. Each CDR3 protein gets one entry after TCRdb re-called the reads with MiXCR. The sample records tens of thousands of distinct CDR3 sequences, over 15% being singletons. The data belong to a study of T cell repertoires in cytomegalovirus infection. Study summary: Recently described HLA-C-restricted plus well-studied HLA-B-restricted CMV epitopes were used. It can be stated that public TCR beta signatures indicated CMV infection as well as a matching HLA type. General study findings and limits: There were HLA-C-restricted CMV-specific TCR beta clonotypes dominating the ex vivo response.

V was trimmed by 8 bases and J by 4 bases, leaving 17 bases between them. CDR1 and CDR2 from the germline V gene are SGHAT and FQNNGV. The CDR3 totals 15 residues. This TCR came from a human donor in good health (CMV status not recorded). Some clones in this sample may be carry-over from other donors' samples. The chain employs TRBV11-2 and TRBJ2-2; perhaps TRBD1 as D (5 bases). Sequencing used CD8+ T cells from cultured PBMCs, obtained from culture after CMV antigen stimulation. CDR3 in amino acids: CASPGSRPGTGELFF. CDR3 bases: TGTGCCAGCCCAGGGTCGCGGCCGGGCACCGGGGAGCTGTTTTTT.